The present T cell receptor (beta chain) was sequenced within a study of blood T cell repertoires in COVID-19. About the research overall: COVID-19 samples, acute and convalescent, were from the United States, Italy and Spain. Sample material is recorded as cDNA or gDNA derived from T cells, B-cell-depleted T cells, or PBMCs.

Under the authors' procedure: The assay estimated nucleated cells by amplifying reference gene primers. The repertoire was sequenced with immunoSEQ multiplex PCR; TCRdb's copy has only in-frame clones and lacks some. D and trimming were read from the DNA, whereas the V and J calls and clone size are those reported in that table. The sample holds more than 150,000 clones; 75% to 90% are singletons and the top ten take roughly 2.2%. Material: peripheral blood. This sequence was found in a man between 65 and 85 years old with active or convalescent COVID-19.

The DNA for the CDR3 is TGTGCCAGCAGCGCAAAGCCAGGGGTATCCTCCGGTGCAACTAATGAAAAACTGTTTTTT. Its translation is CASSAKPGVSSGATNEKLFF. The chain couples TRBV11-3 to TRBJ1-4; a weak D match, TRBD1 (6 bases). The CDR3 runs 20 residues. Trimming removed 5 bases at V and 0 bases at J, with 25 bases between. Germline CDR1 reads SGHNT; CDR2 reads YENEEA.